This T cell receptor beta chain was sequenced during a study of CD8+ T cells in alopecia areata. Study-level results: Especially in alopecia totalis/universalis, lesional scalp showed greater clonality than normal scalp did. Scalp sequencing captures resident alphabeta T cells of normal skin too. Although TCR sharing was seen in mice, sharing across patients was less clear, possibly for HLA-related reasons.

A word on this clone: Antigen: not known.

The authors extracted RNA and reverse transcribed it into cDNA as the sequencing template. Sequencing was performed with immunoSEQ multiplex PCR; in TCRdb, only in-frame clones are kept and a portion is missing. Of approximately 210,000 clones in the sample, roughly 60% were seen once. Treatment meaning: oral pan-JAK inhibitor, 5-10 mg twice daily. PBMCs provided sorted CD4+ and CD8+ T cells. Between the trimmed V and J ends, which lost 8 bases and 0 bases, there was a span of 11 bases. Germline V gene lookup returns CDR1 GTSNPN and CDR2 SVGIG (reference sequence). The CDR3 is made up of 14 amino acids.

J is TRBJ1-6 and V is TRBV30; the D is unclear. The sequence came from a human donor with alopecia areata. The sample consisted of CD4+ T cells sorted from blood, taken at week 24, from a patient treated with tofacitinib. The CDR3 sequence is CATGESSYNSPLHF. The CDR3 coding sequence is TGTGCCACGGGTGAGAGCTCCTATAATTCACCCCTCCACTTT.